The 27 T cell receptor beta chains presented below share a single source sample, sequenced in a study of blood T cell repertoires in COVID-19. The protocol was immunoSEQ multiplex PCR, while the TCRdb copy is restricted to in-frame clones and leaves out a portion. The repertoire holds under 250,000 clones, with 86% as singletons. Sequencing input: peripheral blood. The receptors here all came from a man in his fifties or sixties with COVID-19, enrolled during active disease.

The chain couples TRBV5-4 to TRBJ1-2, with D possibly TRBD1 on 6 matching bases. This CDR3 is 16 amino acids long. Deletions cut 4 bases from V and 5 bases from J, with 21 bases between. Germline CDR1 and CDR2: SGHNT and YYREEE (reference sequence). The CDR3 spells CASSPASGVTGYGYTF. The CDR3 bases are TGTGCCAGCAGCCCGGCGTCAGGCGTGACAGGTTATGGCTACACCTTC.

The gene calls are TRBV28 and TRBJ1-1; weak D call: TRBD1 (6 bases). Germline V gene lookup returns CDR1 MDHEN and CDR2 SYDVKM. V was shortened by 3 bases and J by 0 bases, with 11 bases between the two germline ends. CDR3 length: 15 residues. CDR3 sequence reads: CASSFQTGVNTEAFF. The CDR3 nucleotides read TGTGCCAGCAGTTTCCAGACAGGCGTGAACACTGAAGCTTTCTTT.

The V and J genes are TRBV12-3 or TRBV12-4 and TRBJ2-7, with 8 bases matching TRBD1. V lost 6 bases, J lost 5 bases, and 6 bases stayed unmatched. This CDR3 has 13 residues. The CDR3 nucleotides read TGTGCCAGCAGCCTCGACAGGGGCAACGAGCAGTACTTC. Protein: CASSLDRGNEQYF.

The CDR3 DNA is TGTGCCAGCAGTCGACCCGGGACTCCACTAGGCAATGAGCAGTTCTTC. Translated, it gives CASSRPGTPLGNEQFF. The genes are TRBV6-6 and TRBJ2-1; D is perhaps TRBD2 (6 bases). Trimming stripped 5 bases from V and 6 bases from J, with 20 bases between. Germline V lookup: CDR1 MNHNY, CDR2 SVGAGI (reference sequence). This CDR3 spans 16 amino acids.

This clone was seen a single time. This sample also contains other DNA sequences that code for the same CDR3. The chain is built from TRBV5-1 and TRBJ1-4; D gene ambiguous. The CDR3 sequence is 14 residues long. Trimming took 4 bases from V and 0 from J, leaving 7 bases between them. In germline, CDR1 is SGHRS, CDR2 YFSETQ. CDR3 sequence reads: CASSDTATNEKLFF. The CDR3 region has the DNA TGCGCCAGCAGCGATACAGCAACTAATGAAAAACTGTTTTTT.

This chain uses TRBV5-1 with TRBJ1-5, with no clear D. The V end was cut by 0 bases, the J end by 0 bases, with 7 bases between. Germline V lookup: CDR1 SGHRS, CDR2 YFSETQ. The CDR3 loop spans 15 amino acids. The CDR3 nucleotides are TGCGCCAGCAGCTTGGATGCCGGTAGCAATCAGCCCCAGCATTTT. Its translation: CASSLDAGSNQPQHF.

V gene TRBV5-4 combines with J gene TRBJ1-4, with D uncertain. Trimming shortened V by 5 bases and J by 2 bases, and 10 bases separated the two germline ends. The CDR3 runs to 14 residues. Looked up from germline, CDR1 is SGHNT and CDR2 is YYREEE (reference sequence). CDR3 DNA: TGTGCCAGCAGTTCAGGATCGACTAATGAAAAACTGTTTTTT. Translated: CASSSGSTNEKLFF. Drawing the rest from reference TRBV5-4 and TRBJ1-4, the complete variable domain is ETGVTQSPTHLIKTRGQQVTLRCSSQSGHNTVSWYQQALGQGPQFIFQYYREEENGRGNFPPRFSGLQFPNYSSELNVNALELDDSALYLCASSSGSTNEKLFFGSGTQLSVL.

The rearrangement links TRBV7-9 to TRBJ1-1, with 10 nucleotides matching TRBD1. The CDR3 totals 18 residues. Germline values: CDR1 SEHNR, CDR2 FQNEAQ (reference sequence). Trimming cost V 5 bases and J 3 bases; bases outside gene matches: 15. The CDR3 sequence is CASSTPPRDRGRYTEAFF. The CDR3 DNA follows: TGTGCCAGCAGCACCCCCCCCCGGGACAGGGGTAGATACACTGAAGCTTTCTTT.

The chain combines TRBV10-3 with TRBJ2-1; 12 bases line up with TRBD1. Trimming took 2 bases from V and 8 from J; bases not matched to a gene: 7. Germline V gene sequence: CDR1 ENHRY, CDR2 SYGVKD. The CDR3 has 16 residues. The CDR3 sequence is CAISEPGTGGGYEQFF. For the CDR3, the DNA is TGTGCCATCAGTGAGCCGGGGACAGGGGGCGGATATGAGCAGTTCTTC.

The CDR3 loop is CASSNISNQPQHF. The CDR3 nucleotides read TGTGCCAGCTCAAACATAAGCAATCAGCCCCAGCATTTT. The chain combines TRBV21-1 with TRBJ1-5; the table calls TRBD1, which could not be checked here. TRBV21-1 is flagged as a pseudogene. CDR3 length: 13 residues.

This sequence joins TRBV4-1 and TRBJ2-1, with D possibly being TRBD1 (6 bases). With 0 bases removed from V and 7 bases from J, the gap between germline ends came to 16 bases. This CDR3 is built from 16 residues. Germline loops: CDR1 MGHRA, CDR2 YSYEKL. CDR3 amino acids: CASSQDGTGIWNEQFF. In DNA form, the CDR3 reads TGCGCCAGCAGCCAAGATGGCACAGGGATTTGGAATGAGCAGTTCTTC.

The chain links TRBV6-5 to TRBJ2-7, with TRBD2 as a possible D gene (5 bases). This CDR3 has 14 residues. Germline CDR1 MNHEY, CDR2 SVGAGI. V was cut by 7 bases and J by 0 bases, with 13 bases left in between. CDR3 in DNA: TGTGCCAGCATTAGCGACGGTAGCTCCTACGAGCAGTACTTC. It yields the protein CASISDGSSYEQYF.

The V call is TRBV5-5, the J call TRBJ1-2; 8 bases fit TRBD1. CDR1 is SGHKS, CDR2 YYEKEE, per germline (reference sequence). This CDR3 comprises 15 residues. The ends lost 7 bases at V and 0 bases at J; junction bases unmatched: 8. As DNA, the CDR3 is TGTGCCAGCGTCCAAACAGGGGGGGCTAACTATGGCTACACCTTC. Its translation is CASVQTGGANYGYTF.

CDR3 amino acids: CASNRDTIIYEQYF. As DNA, the CDR3 is TGTGCCAGCAACAGAGACACGATTATCTACGAGCAGTACTTC. The chain has TRBV6-5 and TRBJ2-7; D ambiguous. Germline V gene lookup returns CDR1 MNHEY and CDR2 SVGAGI. V was clipped by 7 bases and J by 3 bases, with 16 bases between them. CDR3 size: 14 residues.

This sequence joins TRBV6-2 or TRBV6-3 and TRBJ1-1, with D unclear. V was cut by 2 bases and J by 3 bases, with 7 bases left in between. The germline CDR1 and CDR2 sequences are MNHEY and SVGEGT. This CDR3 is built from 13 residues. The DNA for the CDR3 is TGTGCCAGCAGTTACCCAATAGACACTGAAGCTTTCTTT. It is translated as CASSYPIDTEAFF.

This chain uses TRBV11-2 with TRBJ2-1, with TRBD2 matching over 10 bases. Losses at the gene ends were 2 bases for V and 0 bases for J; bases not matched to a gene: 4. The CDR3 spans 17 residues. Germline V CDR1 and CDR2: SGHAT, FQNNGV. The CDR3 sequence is CASSLLVAGGSYNEQFF. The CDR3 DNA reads TGTGCCAGCAGCTTATTGGTAGCGGGGGGCTCCTACAATGAGCAGTTCTTC. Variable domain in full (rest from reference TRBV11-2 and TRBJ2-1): EAGVAQSPRYKIIEKRQSVAFWCNPISGHATLYWYQQILGQGPKLLIQFQNNGVVDDSQLPKDRFSAERLKGVDSTLKIQPAKLEDSAVYLCASSLLVAGGSYNEQFFGPGTRLTVL.

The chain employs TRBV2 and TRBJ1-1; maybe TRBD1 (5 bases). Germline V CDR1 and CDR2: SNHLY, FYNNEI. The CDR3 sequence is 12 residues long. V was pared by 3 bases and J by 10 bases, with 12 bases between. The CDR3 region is CASSDRDYLAFF. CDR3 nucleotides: TGTGCCAGCAGTGACAGGGACTATTTAGCTTTCTTT.

The CDR3 nucleotides are TGTGCCAGCAGTGACCCGACAGGGAAGTTTGGTGGGGCCAACGTCCTGACTTTC. Protein: CASSDPTGKFGGANVLTF. The V and J genes are TRBV6-2 or TRBV6-3 and TRBJ2-6, with 7 nucleotides matching TRBD1. The junction had 13 bases not matched to a gene; V was cut back by 5 bases and J by 3 bases. Germline V gene sequence: CDR1 MNHEY, CDR2 SVGEGT. The CDR3 length is 18 residues.

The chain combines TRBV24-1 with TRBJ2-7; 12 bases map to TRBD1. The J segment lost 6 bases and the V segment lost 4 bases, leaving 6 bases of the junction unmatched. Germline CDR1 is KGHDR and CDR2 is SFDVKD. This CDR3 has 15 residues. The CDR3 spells CATSEGTGGQSEQYF. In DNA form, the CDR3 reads TGTGCCACCAGTGAGGGGACAGGGGGCCAGTCCGAGCAGTACTTC.

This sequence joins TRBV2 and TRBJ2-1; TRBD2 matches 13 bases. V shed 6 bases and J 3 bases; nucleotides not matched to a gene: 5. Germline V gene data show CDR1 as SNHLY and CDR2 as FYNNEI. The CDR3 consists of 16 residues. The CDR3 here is CASSETSGRFYNEQFF. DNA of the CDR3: TGTGCCAGCAGCGAGACTAGCGGGAGGTTCTACAATGAGCAGTTCTTC.

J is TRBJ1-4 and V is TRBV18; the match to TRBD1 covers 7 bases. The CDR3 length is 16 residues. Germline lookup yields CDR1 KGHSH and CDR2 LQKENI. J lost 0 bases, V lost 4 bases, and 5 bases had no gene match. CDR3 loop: CASSLGQLATNEKLFF. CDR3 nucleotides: TGTGCCAGCTCACTGGGACAGCTTGCAACTAATGAAAAACTGTTTTTT.

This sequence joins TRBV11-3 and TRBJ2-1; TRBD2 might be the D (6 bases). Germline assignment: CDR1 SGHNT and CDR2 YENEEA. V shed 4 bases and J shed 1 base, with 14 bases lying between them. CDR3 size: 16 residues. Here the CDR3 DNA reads TGTGCCAGCAGCTCCCTGGCTAGCGCGTCCTACAATGAGCAGTTCTTC. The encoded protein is CASSSLASASYNEQFF.

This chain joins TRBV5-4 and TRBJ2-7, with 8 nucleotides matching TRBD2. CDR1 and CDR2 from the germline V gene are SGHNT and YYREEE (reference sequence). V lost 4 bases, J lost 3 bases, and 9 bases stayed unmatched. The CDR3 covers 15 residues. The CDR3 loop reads CASSSAAGGNYEQYF. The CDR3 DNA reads TGTGCCAGCAGCAGCGCGGCGGGGGGAAACTACGAGCAGTACTTC.

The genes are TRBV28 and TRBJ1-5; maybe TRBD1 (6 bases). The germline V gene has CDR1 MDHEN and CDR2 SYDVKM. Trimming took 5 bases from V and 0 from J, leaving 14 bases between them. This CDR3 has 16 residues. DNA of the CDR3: TGTGCCAGCAGTCAACAGACAGGAGCTAGCAATCAGCCCCAGCATTTT. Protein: CASSQQTGASNQPQHF.

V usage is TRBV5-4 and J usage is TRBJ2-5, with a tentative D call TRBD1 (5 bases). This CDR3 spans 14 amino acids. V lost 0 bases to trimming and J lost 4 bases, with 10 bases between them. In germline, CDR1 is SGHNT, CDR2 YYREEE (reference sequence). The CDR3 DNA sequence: TGTGCCAGCAGCTTGGGTTTAGGGGCAGAGACCCAGTACTTC. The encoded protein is CASSLGLGAETQYF.

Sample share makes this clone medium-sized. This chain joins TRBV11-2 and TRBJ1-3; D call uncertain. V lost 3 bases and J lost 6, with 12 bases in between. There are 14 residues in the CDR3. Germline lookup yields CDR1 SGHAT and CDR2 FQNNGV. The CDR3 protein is CASSFRSESNTIYF. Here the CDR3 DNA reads TGTGCCAGCAGCTTCCGAAGCGAGTCAAACACCATATATTTT.

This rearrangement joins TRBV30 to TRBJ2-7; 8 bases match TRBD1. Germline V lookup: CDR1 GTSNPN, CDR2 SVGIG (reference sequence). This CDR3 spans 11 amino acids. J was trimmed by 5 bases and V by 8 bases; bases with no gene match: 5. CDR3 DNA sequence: TGTGCCGGACAGGGACCTAACGAGCAGTACTTC. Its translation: CAGQGPNEQYF.